The 25 T cell receptor beta chains presented below share a single source sample, sequenced in a study of T cells in Graves' hyperthyroidism and ophthalmopathy. Amplified TCR beta CDR3 regions derived from RNA transcripts. The HTBI primer set was used in a first-round RT-PCR of the TCR CDR3. TCRdb called the multiplex PCR reads again in MiXCR, with one record for every CDR3 protein. The sample consists of approximately 500,000 distinct CDR3 sequences, under 60% of them appearing once. The sample was peripheral blood or thyroid tissue (not recorded which). The receptors derive from a young woman with Graves' hyperthyroidism.

Many counts were recorded for this clonotype. The chain uses TRBV5-5 and TRBJ2-7, with D perhaps assigned TRBD1 or TRBD2 (5 bases each). Germline V gene data show CDR1 as SGHKS and CDR2 as YYEKEE (reference sequence). Trimming shortened V by 3 bases and J by 3 bases, and 13 bases separated the two germline ends. CDR3 length: 14 residues. In DNA form, the CDR3 reads TGTGCCAGCAGCTGGGACCTTGGGAACTACGAGCAGTACTTC. Translated, it gives CASSWDLGNYEQYF. Combining the CDR3 with reference TRBV5-5 and TRBJ2-7 gives the whole variable domain DAGVTQSPTHLIKTRGQQVTLRCSPISGHKSVSWYQQVLGQGPQFIFQYYEKEERGRGNFPDRFSARQFPNYSSELNVNALLLGDSALYLCASSWDLGNYEQYFGPGTRLTVT.

This clonotype came up many times. The V gene is TRBV6-1, the J gene TRBJ1-1, with no clear D. With 0 bases removed from V and 6 bases from J, the gap between germline ends came to 8 bases. This CDR3 contains 13 residues. Germline V gives CDR1 MNHNS, CDR2 SASEGT. As DNA, the CDR3 is TGTGCCAGCAGTGAAGCGTCTTCAGCTGAAGCTTTCTTT. It is translated as CASSEASSAEAFF.

The genes are TRBV24-1 and TRBJ2-3, with D possibly being TRBD1 (6 bases). The CDR3 length is 20 residues. The germline gives CDR1 KGHDR, CDR2 SFDVKD. Between the trimmed V and J ends, which lost 5 bases and 3 bases, there was a span of 29 bases. The DNA of the CDR3 is TGTGCCACCAGTGGGTTGCCAGCCCAGGGGACCGCTTGGGGTACAGATACGCAGTATTTT. Its protein product is CATSGLPAQGTAWGTDTQYF.

For this clonotype: This could be a read error, since a much larger clone is one nucleotide away. This chain connects TRBV20-1 to TRBJ2-7, with D possibly being TRBD1 or TRBD2 (6 bases each). Per the germline V gene, CDR1 is DFQATT and CDR2 is SNEGSKA (reference sequence). The V and J ends lost 6 bases and 9 bases respectively, with 21 bases between them. This CDR3 spans 13 amino acids. The CDR3 nucleotides read TGCAGTGCGGTGGGGGGCTGGGGCCACGGGCAGTACTTC. This encodes CSAVGGWGHGQYF.

The chain employs TRBV7-2 and TRBJ1-5, with 12 bases that match TRBD1. The CDR3 runs 17 residues. V lost 5 bases, J lost 2 bases, and 7 bases stayed unmatched. The germline V gene has CDR1 SGHTA and CDR2 FQGNSA. CDR3: CASSTGQGARGNQPQHF. The CDR3 region has the DNA TGTGCCAGCAGCACGGGACAGGGGGCGCGGGGCAATCAGCCCCAGCATTTT.

The table lists this clonotype with many counts. The V gene is TRBV6-2 or TRBV6-3, the J gene TRBJ1-1; possibly TRBD1 for D (6 bases). There are 16 residues in the CDR3. V was clipped by 6 bases and J by 1 base, with 18 bases between them. In germline, CDR1 is MNHEY, CDR2 SVGEGT. Here the CDR3 DNA reads TGTGCCAGCAGGACTAGGGCCAGGGGTGCGAACACTGAAGCTTTCTTT. It translates to CASRTRARGANTEAFF.

J is TRBJ1-1 and V is TRBV20-1; TRBD1 matches 8 bases. Germline CDR1 DFQATT, CDR2 SNEGSKA (reference sequence). The CDR3 is 15 residues long. V shed 3 bases, J shed 9 bases, and the junction held 15 bases outside the gene matches. The CDR3 loop is CSARSTGTGPLKAFF. DNA for the CDR3: TGCAGTGCTAGGTCCACCGGGACAGGACCGTTAAAAGCTTTCTTT.

This clonotype was counted at least ten times. The chain has TRBV9 and TRBJ1-2; D unclear. Trimming cost V 0 bases and J 4 bases, with 13 bases left between them. This CDR3 has 15 amino acids. Germline-derived CDR1 and CDR2 are SGDLS and YYNGEE. The CDR3 loop is CASSVDTAEGYGYTF. CDR3 in DNA: TGTGCCAGCAGCGTAGATACTGCCGAGGGCTATGGCTACACCTTC.

This clonotype was counted ten times or more. The V and J genes are TRBV19 and TRBJ1-4; 7 bases fit TRBD1. The V and J ends lost 5 bases and 2 bases, in that order; junction bases with no gene match: 8. Germline V gene sequence: CDR1 LNHDA, CDR2 SQIVND (reference sequence). CDR3 size: 16 residues. The CDR3 loop is CASSETGATTNEKLFF. CDR3 bases: TGTGCCAGTAGTGAAACAGGGGCAACGACTAATGAAAAACTGTTTTTT.

About this clonotype: This may be a read error, as it is one base from a much larger clone. V and J are TRBV13 and TRBJ2-5; D not certain. The germline CDR1 and CDR2 sequences are PRHDT and FYEKMQ (reference sequence). Trimming shortened V by 6 bases and J by 4 bases, and 15 bases separated the two germline ends. This CDR3 is built from 14 residues. The CDR3 DNA reads TGTGCCAGCAGTTTCCGGGTCCCAGCAGAGACCCAGTACTTC. It specifies CASSFRVPAETQYF.

This clonotype was seen at least ten times. The chain employs TRBV12-3 or TRBV12-4 and TRBJ1-4; the D gene is possibly TRBD1 (5 bases). The ends were cut back, 5 bases at V and 8 bases at J, with 15 bases in the middle. This CDR3 contains 14 residues. The CDR3 reads CASSTTDNSEKLFF. In nucleotides, the CDR3 is TGTGCCAGCAGTACGACAGACAACTCCGAAAAACTGTTTTTT.

This clonotype came up many times. The chain recombines TRBV29-1 with TRBJ2-7; D not certain. CDR3 length equals 15 residues. CDR1 is SQVTM and CDR2 is ANQGSEA in the germline V gene. Trimming cost V 5 bases and J 4 bases, with 21 bases left between them. CDR3 protein: CSVTSGWASLYEQYF. The CDR3 DNA sequence: TGCAGCGTTACCAGTGGGTGGGCAAGCTTGTACGAGCAGTACTTC.

As regards this clonotype: One base separates it from a far larger clone, so it is likely a read error. The chain carries TRBV10-3 and TRBJ1-1, with TRBD1 matching over 8 bases. CDR1 ENHRY and CDR2 SYGVKD come from the germline V gene. Germline trimming cut 10 bases from V and 1 base from J; bases unmatched to any gene: 8. CDR3 length: 14 amino acids. CDR3 loop: CASGPTGGNTEAFF. DNA for the CDR3: TGTGCCAGCGGTCCTACAGGGGGGAACACTGAAGCTTTCTTT.

Notes on this clonotype: A much larger clone lies a single base off, so this may be a read error. As the CDR3 is not closed by the conserved phenylalanine or tryptophan, this likely results from a read error. No DNA is shown, since the ends of the CDR3 on it are uncertain; the CDR3 is the one TCRdb lists. The chain couples TRBV20-1 to TRBJ1-2. Germline V CDR1 and CDR2: DFQATT, SNEGSKA (reference sequence). A total of 9 residues make up the CDR3, ends included. This chain's CDR3 is CSARGGSGL.

This clonotype was detected many times. The V gene is TRBV7-8, the J gene TRBJ2-7, with D maybe TRBD2 (6 bases). The V and J ends lost 1 base and 2 bases respectively, with 15 bases between them. The CDR3 runs to 16 residues. Germline V gives CDR1 SGHVS, CDR2 FQNEAQ. In nucleotides, the CDR3 is TGTGCCAGCAGCTTAGTTCTGGCTAGCGCAACCTACGAGCAGTACTTC. Protein: CASSLVLASATYEQYF. The full variable domain, with the rest looked up from reference TRBV7-8 and TRBJ2-7, is GAGVSQSPRYKVAKRGQDVALRCDPISGHVSLFWYQQALGQGPEFLTYFQNEAQLDKSGLPSDRFFAERPEGSVSTLKIQRTQQEDSAVYLCASSLVLASATYEQYFGPGTRLTVT.

This clonotype was found once. This sequence joins TRBV25-1 and TRBJ2-1; D gene ambiguous. The CDR3 is 17 amino acids. The germline V gene has CDR1 MGHDK and CDR2 SYGVNS. Trimming took 1 base from V and 1 from J, leaving 14 bases between them. The CDR3 nucleotides are TGTGCCAGCAGTGAATCCCGCGGTGGGATATCCTACAATGAGCAGTTCTTC. This gives the protein CASSESRGGISYNEQFF.

This clonotype was seen many times. The chain employs TRBV5-1 and TRBJ2-7; no firm D call. V was clipped by 0 bases and J by 4 bases, with 8 bases between them. In germline, CDR1 is SGHRS, CDR2 YFSETQ. The CDR3 sequence is 13 residues long. CDR3 in amino acids: CASSLDGRYEQYF. CDR3 DNA: TGCGCCAGCAGCTTGGATGGGCGTTACGAGCAGTACTTC.

This chain connects TRBV9 to TRBJ1-2; D may be TRBD1 (6 bases). Germline V gene sequence: CDR1 SGDLS, CDR2 YYNGEE. The V gene lost 2 bases and the J gene lost 4 bases, with 12 bases spanning the gap. The CDR3 is 14 residues long. The CDR3 nucleotides read TGTGCCAGCAGCGTCACACAGGGTGGCTATGGCTACACCTTC. Translating gives CASSVTQGGYGYTF.

This clonotype was seen at least ten times. The chain employs TRBV5-6 and TRBJ1-2; 11 bases map to TRBD1. Germline V gene lookup returns CDR1 SGHDT and CDR2 YYEEEE. J gave up 4 bases and V 4 bases, and 9 bases lay outside the gene matches. This CDR3 spans 16 amino acids. The DNA for the CDR3 is TGTGCCAGCAGCGCGGACAGGGGGCAGATAAGCTATGGCTACACCTTC. It is translated as CASSADRGQISYGYTF.

The chain is built from TRBV29-1 and TRBJ1-2, with D possibly TRBD1 on 5 matching bases. The CDR3 is 11 residues long. Germline-derived CDR1 and CDR2 are SQVTM and ANQGSEA. Here the CDR3 reads CSYGGGGGYTF. In DNA, the CDR3 is TGCAGTTACGGTGGGGGAGGTGGCTACACCTTC.

V gene TRBV7-6 combines with J gene TRBJ2-7; TRBD2 matches at 12 bases. The germline gives CDR1 SGHVS, CDR2 FNYEAQ. This CDR3 contains 14 residues. Losses at the gene ends were 11 bases for V and 6 bases for J; bases not matched to a gene: 11. The CDR3 reads CAWSRLAGEVEQYF. The CDR3 bases are TGTGCCTGGAGCCGACTAGCGGGAGAGGTCGAGCAGTACTTC.

There are many counts of this clonotype. The V call is TRBV5-1, the J call TRBJ2-7; D not resolved. V was cut by 0 bases and J by 3 bases, with 16 bases left in between. CDR3 size: 16 residues. CDR1 and CDR2 from the germline V gene are SGHRS and YFSETQ. The CDR3 protein is CASSLGPGPRFYEQYF. The DNA for the CDR3 is TGCGCCAGCAGCTTGGGCCCAGGCCCTCGTTTCTACGAGCAGTACTTC.

The chain employs TRBV7-9 and TRBJ2-7; TRBD1 agrees at 9 bases. The DNA end is a closer match to TRBJ2-5, so the J assignment may be wrong. CDR1 SEHNR and CDR2 FQNEAQ come from the germline V gene (reference sequence). This CDR3 contains 16 residues. CDR3 protein: CASSLDPGQGGETQYF. The CDR3 nucleotides read TGTGCCAGCAGCTTAGACCCGGGACAGGGAGGGGAGACCCAGTACTTC.

This clonotype was found many times. The rearrangement joins TRBV9 to TRBJ2-7, with TRBD1 matching over 10 bases. The junction had 4 bases not matched to a gene; V was cut back by 0 bases and J by 7 bases. This CDR3 has 14 residues. Germline CDR1 is SGDLS and CDR2 is YYNGEE. CDR3 sequence reads: CASSVGQGAEEQYF. Here the CDR3 DNA reads TGTGCCAGCAGCGTAGGACAGGGGGCGGAAGAGCAGTACTTC.

This chain uses TRBV20-1 with TRBJ1-6; D is unresolved. Germline V gene sequence: CDR1 DFQATT, CDR2 SNEGSKA (reference sequence). The ends were cut back, 6 bases at V and 6 bases at J, with 18 bases in the middle. CDR3 size: 15 residues. CDR3 in amino acids: CSAKGLADGNSPLHF. CDR3 nucleotides: TGCAGTGCAAAAGGACTAGCGGACGGTAATTCACCCCTCCACTTT.